The next 31 T cell receptor beta chains were all read from a single sample in a study of cytomegalovirus exposure and HLA in healthy donors. In the PCR, 60 Vbeta and 13 Jbeta primers were used. Libraries were prepared by immunoSEQ multiplex PCR; TCRdb keeps only in-frame clonotypes and omits some of them. Of 85,000 to 130,000 clones in the sample, more than 75% were seen once. The specimen was PBMCs. These receptors originate from a woman between 18 and 30 years old in good health and CMV-seropositive.

The V call is TRBV5-4, the J call TRBJ2-5; perhaps TRBD2 as D (6 bases). Germline lookup yields CDR1 SGHNT and CDR2 YYREEE (reference sequence). This CDR3 is 16 amino acids long. V was pared by 3 bases and J by 5 bases, with 20 bases between. CDR3 region: CASSSSEGRRPETQYF. CDR3 coding DNA: TGTGCCAGCAGCTCTTCGGAGGGGCGACGCCCGGAGACCCAGTACTTC.

The chain employs TRBV2 and TRBJ2-5; D call uncertain. Germline lookup yields CDR1 SNHLY and CDR2 FYNNEI. Trimming took off 0 bases at V and 5 bases at J, with 10 bases between the two ends. The length of the CDR3 is 14 residues. The CDR3 bases are TGTGCCAGCAGTGAAGCGGTCAGGCCGGAGACCCAGTACTTC. Translation: CASSEAVRPETQYF.

The chain has TRBV28 and TRBJ1-4; a weak D match, TRBD1 (5 bases). Germline-derived CDR1 and CDR2 are MDHEN and SYDVKM. The CDR3 is 14 amino acids. V was clipped by 6 bases and J by 3 bases, with 11 bases between them. The CDR3 is CASRGSGSNEKLFF. CDR3 coding DNA: TGTGCCAGCAGGGGTTCAGGGTCTAATGAAAAACTGTTTTTT.

This chain links TRBV6-1 with TRBJ2-2, with D perhaps TRBD2 (5 bases). This CDR3 has 15 amino acids. Germline CDR1 MNHNS, CDR2 SASEGT. Trimming cost V 7 bases and J 4 bases, with 16 bases left between them. The CDR3: CASTVWAEGTGELFF. The CDR3 DNA is TGTGCCAGCACCGTCTGGGCAGAGGGCACCGGGGAGCTGTTTTTT.

V and J are TRBV7-3 and TRBJ1-3, with D possibly TRBD1 on 5 matching bases. CDR1 SGHTA and CDR2 FQGTGA come from the germline V gene. This CDR3 has 15 residues. Trimming pared 1 base from V and 0 bases from J, leaving 7 bases between. CDR3 nucleotides: TGTGCCAGCAGCTTAATCGGGGGCTCTGGAAACACCATATATTTT. Its translation: CASSLIGGSGNTIYF.

This clone has just one count. J is TRBJ1-5 and V is TRBV19, with TRBD1 identical over 10 bases. CDR1 is LNHDA and CDR2 is SQIVND in the germline V gene (reference sequence). Losses at the gene ends were 3 bases for V and 6 bases for J; bases not matched to a gene: 5. The length of the CDR3 is 15 residues. The CDR3 nucleotides read TGTGCCAGTAGTATTAGTGGGACAGGGGCTCAGCCCCAGCATTTT. Translating it yields CASSISGTGAQPQHF.

This clone turned up a few times. The chain joins TRBV4-1 to TRBJ2-1; 11 bases agree with TRBD2. CDR3 size: 17 residues. Losses at the gene ends were 4 bases for V and 1 base for J; bases not matched to a gene: 6. Germline CDR1 MGHRA, CDR2 YSYEKL. The DNA of the CDR3 is TGCGCCAGCAGCCGAGTACTAGCGGGGGAATCCTACAATGAGCAGTTCTTC. Amino acid sequence: CASSRVLAGESYNEQFF.

Worth noting for this clone: Lacking the conserved final phenylalanine or tryptophan, this CDR3 likely reflects a read error. The chain is built from TRBV10-2 and TRBJ2-7; the match to TRBD2 covers 9 bases. V gave up 5 bases and J gave up 2 bases; unmatched junction bases: 4. Germline-derived CDR1 and CDR2 are WSHSY and SAAADI. The CDR3 length is 14 residues. CDR3 sequence (DNA): TGCGCCAGCAGTTTGGCTAGCGGGACCTACGAGCAGTACTCC. It encodes CASSLASGTYEQYS.

This clone was seen a single time. The chain links TRBV14 to TRBJ1-2; D not certain. Trimming cost V 2 bases and J 4 bases, with 11 bases left between them. CDR1 and CDR2 (germline): SGHDN, FVKESK. The CDR3 is made up of 14 amino acids. As DNA, the CDR3 is TGTGCCAGCAGCCAAACCGACAATCTCTATGGCTACACCTTC. It is translated as CASSQTDNLYGYTF.

The chain joins TRBV5-4 to TRBJ1-3; 7 bases are a match to TRBD1. CDR1 and CDR2 from the germline V gene are SGHNT and YYREEE (reference sequence). The ends lost 4 bases at V and 2 bases at J; junction bases unmatched: 9. The CDR3 totals 16 residues. The CDR3 reads CASSGGQSYTGNTIYF. In nucleotides, the CDR3 is TGTGCCAGCAGCGGGGGACAGTCCTATACTGGAAACACCATATATTTT.

The V gene is TRBV10-3, the J gene TRBJ2-1; 8 bases are shared with TRBD2. Germline V gives CDR1 ENHRY, CDR2 SYGVKD. The CDR3 has 15 residues. Germline trimming cut 5 bases from V and 2 bases from J; bases unmatched to any gene: 5. The CDR3 spells CAISLTSETYNEQFF. The CDR3 nucleotides read TGTGCCATCAGTTTGACTAGCGAGACCTACAATGAGCAGTTCTTC.

J is TRBJ2-3 and V is TRBV27, with TRBD2 as a possible D gene (5 bases). Trimming cost V 6 bases and J 0 bases, with 13 bases left between them. The CDR3 sequence is 15 residues long. From germline, CDR1 is MNHEY and CDR2 SMNVEV (reference sequence). The CDR3 DNA reads as TGTGCCAGCAGGGACTTCATAAGGAGCACAGATACGCAGTATTTT. As protein: CASRDFIRSTDTQYF.

The chain recombines TRBV9 with TRBJ2-1; tentatively, D is TRBD1 (6 bases). Trimming cost V 3 bases and J 0 bases, with 10 bases left between them. The CDR3 extends over 15 amino acids. CDR1 is SGDLS and CDR2 is YYNGEE in the germline V gene. This CDR3 reads CASSARDNSYNEQFF. CDR3 coding DNA: TGTGCCAGCAGCGCCCGGGACAACTCCTACAATGAGCAGTTCTTC.

The chain couples TRBV11-3 to TRBJ2-3; 13 nucleotides align to TRBD2. The CDR3 sequence is 19 residues long. Germline CDR1 SGHNT, CDR2 YENEEA. V gave up 1 base and J gave up 1 base; unmatched junction bases: 8. CDR3 protein: CASSLVYRTSGSGTDTQYF. The CDR3 DNA reads as TGTGCCAGCAGCTTAGTTTATAGGACTAGCGGGAGTGGCACAGATACGCAGTATTTT.

The rearrangement links TRBV2 to TRBJ1-5, with D maybe TRBD1 (6 bases). Germline assignment: CDR1 SNHLY and CDR2 FYNNEI. Trimming shortened V by 6 bases and J by 2 bases, and 11 bases separated the two germline ends. This CDR3 spans 14 amino acids. Here the CDR3 reads CASSRTVGNQPQHF. CDR3 in DNA: TGTGCCAGCAGCCGGACAGTGGGCAATCAGCCCCAGCATTTT.

The rearrangement joins TRBV6-5 to TRBJ1-1, with TRBD1 matching over 8 bases. The CDR3 covers 15 residues. Germline-derived CDR1 and CDR2 are MNHEY and SVGAGI. J gave up 1 base and V 10 bases, and 11 bases lay outside the gene matches. CDR3 protein: CATSETGDRNTEAFF. DNA for the CDR3: TGTGCCACCTCCGAGACAGGGGATCGGAACACTGAAGCTTTCTTT.

As regards this clone: Germline is not matched at one junction end, which may reflect a read error. The V gene is TRBV7-7, the J gene TRBJ1-4; no definite D call. Looked up from germline, CDR1 is SSHAT and CDR2 is FNYEAQ (reference sequence). The CDR3 runs to 12 residues. The DNA for the CDR3 is TGTGCTAGCAGCTCCGACTGGGAAAAACTGTTTTTT. Its translation: CASSSDWEKLFF.

The chain is built from TRBV7-9 and TRBJ2-7; 12 bases match TRBD2. CDR1 SEHNR and CDR2 FQNEAQ come from the germline V gene (reference sequence). The CDR3 sequence is 15 residues long. The V gene end was trimmed by 3 bases and the J gene end by 4 bases; junction bases not matched to a gene: 4. This chain's CDR3 is CASSLTSGRGYEQYF. The DNA of the CDR3 is TGTGCCAGCAGCTTGACTAGCGGGAGAGGTTACGAGCAGTACTTC.

The chain recombines TRBV28 with TRBJ1-4, with 9 nucleotides matching TRBD1. CDR1 and CDR2 from the germline V gene are MDHEN and SYDVKM. V dropped 4 bases and J dropped 16; count of bases not matched to a gene: 16. There are 15 residues in the CDR3. The CDR3 sequence is CASSSQLPGTGKEFF. CDR3 bases: TGTGCCAGCAGTTCACAACTCCCCGGGACAGGGAAGGAGTTTTTT.

This sequence joins TRBV27 and TRBJ2-7; 8 bases match TRBD1. Per germline, CDR1 MNHEY and CDR2 SMNVEV (reference sequence). There are 13 residues in the CDR3. V dropped 7 bases and J dropped 4; count of bases not matched to a gene: 6. The CDR3 DNA is TGTGCCAGCACCCCAGGACAGGGTTACGAGCAGTACTTC. Translated, it gives CASTPGQGYEQYF.

This chain uses TRBV30 with TRBJ1-5; D call uncertain. The CDR3 loop spans 13 amino acids. V lost 1 base, J lost 3 bases, and 7 bases lay in between. Germline lookup yields CDR1 GTSNPN and CDR2 SVGIG (reference sequence). The CDR3 DNA sequence: TGTGCCTGGAGTGCAGCGTTCAATCAGCCCCAGCATTTT. Amino acids: CAWSAAFNQPQHF.

The CDR3 protein is CASSSYTGSAEAFF. DNA of the CDR3: TGTGCCAGCAGTTCGTACACAGGGAGCGCTGAAGCTTTCTTT. This sequence joins TRBV28 and TRBJ1-1; D is possibly TRBD1 (6 bases). This CDR3 has 14 residues. Germline lookup yields CDR1 MDHEN and CDR2 SYDVKM. Trimming shortened V by 4 bases and J by 6 bases, and 15 bases separated the two germline ends.

The V gene is TRBV6-5, the J gene TRBJ1-2; tentatively, D is TRBD1 (6 bases). CDR1 MNHEY and CDR2 SVGAGI come from the germline V gene. V was pared by 6 bases and J by 8 bases, with 19 bases between. The CDR3 loop spans 14 amino acids. The CDR3 sequence is CASRRQDGPGGYTF. The CDR3 nucleotides read TGTGCCAGCAGGAGACAGGATGGGCCCGGCGGCTACACCTTC.

V gene TRBV28 combines with J gene TRBJ2-7; TRBD2 matches at 11 bases. Looked up from germline, CDR1 is MDHEN and CDR2 is SYDVKM. The CDR3 consists of 14 residues. V lost 9 bases, J lost 1 base, and 5 bases stayed unmatched. Here the CDR3 DNA reads TGTGCCAGTAGTCTAGCGGGGGGTTCCTACGAGCAGTACTTC. It encodes CASSLAGGSYEQYF.

DNA for the CDR3: TGTGCCAGCAGCGGCAACGTAGCGGGAGGTTCCCACGAGCAGTACTTC. It translates to CASSGNVAGGSHEQYF. This chain joins TRBV9 and TRBJ2-7; 10 bases fit TRBD2. The ends lost 3 bases at V and 5 bases at J; junction bases unmatched: 11. CDR1 is SGDLS, CDR2 YYNGEE, per germline. The CDR3 loop spans 16 amino acids.

The CDR3 loop reads CASSQGGVYEQFF. The CDR3 coding sequence is TGCGCCAGCTCCCAGGGCGGGGTCTATGAGCAGTTCTTC. The rearrangement uses TRBV10-2 and TRBJ2-1; tentative D call: TRBD2 (6 bases). The CDR3 is 13 residues long. CDR1 and CDR2 from the germline V gene are WSHSY and SAAADI. Trimming pared 8 bases from V and 8 bases from J, leaving 16 bases between.

V and J are TRBV4-2 and TRBJ2-7; D possibly corresponds to TRBD2 (5 bases). Trimming cost V 0 bases and J 3 bases, with 9 bases left between them. CDR1 is LGHNA and CDR2 is YNFKEQ in the germline V gene. The CDR3 has 14 amino acids. CDR3 bases: TGTGCCAGCAGCCAAGATACGGGGAACTACGAGCAGTACTTC. Protein product: CASSQDTGNYEQYF.

The rearrangement links TRBV7-8 to TRBJ1-4; D gene uncertain. This CDR3 is built from 16 residues. The germline CDR1 and CDR2 sequences are SGHVS and FQNEAQ. V gave up 5 bases and J gave up 0 bases, with 13 bases separating them. The CDR3 region has the DNA TGTGCCAGCAGCCCTCGATTAGTTGCAACTAATGAAAAACTGTTTTTT. Residues: CASSPRLVATNEKLFF.

The genes are TRBV5-1 and TRBJ2-1; weak D call: TRBD2 (6 bases). Trimming pared 4 bases from V and 7 bases from J, leaving 18 bases between. This CDR3 contains 15 residues. Per the germline V gene, CDR1 is SGHRS and CDR2 is YFSETQ. This CDR3 is CASSPLMGGENEQFF. In DNA form, the CDR3 reads TGCGCCAGCAGCCCCTTGATGGGAGGTGAAAATGAGCAGTTCTTC.

The rearrangement links TRBV2 to TRBJ2-7; a weak D match, TRBD1 (6 bases). The CDR3 contains 13 residues. The germline CDR1 and CDR2 sequences are SNHLY and FYNNEI. Trimming took 7 bases from V and 6 from J, leaving 16 bases between them. In nucleotides, the CDR3 is TGTGCCAGCATACAGGGTCCTTTCGGCGAGCAGTACTTC. Its translation: CASIQGPFGEQYF.

The chain recombines TRBV28 with TRBJ2-6; no reliable D call. V was shortened by 6 bases and J by 0 bases, with 9 bases between the two germline ends. This CDR3 is built from 15 residues. Germline loops: CDR1 MDHEN, CDR2 SYDVKM. CDR3 protein: CASSQVGSGANVLTF. CDR3 nucleotide sequence: TGTGCCAGCAGCCAGGTGGGCTCTGGGGCCAACGTCCTGACTTTC.